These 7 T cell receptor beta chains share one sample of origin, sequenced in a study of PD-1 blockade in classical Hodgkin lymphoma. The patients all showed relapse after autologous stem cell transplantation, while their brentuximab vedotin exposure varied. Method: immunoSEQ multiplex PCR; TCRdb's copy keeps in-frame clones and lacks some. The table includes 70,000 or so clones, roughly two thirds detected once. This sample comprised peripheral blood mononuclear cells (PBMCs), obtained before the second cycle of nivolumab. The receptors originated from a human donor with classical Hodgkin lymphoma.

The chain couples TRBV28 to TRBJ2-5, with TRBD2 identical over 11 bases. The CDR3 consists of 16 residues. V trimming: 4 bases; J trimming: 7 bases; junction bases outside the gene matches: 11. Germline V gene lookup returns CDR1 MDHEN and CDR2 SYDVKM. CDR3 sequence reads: CASSWASGGLKGTQYF. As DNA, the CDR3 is TGTGCCAGCAGTTGGGCTAGCGGGGGGCTAAAGGGGACCCAGTACTTC.

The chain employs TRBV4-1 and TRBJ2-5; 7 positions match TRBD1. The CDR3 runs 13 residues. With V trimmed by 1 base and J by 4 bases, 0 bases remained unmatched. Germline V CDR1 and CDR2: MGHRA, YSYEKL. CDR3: CASSQGDRETQYF. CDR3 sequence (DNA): TGCGCCAGCAGCCAAGGGGACAGAGAGACCCAGTACTTC.

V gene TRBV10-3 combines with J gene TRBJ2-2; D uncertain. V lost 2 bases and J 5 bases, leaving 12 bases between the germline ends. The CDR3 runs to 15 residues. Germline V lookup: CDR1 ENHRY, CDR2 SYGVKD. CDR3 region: CAISEGPLGTGELFF. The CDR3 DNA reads TGTGCCATCAGTGAGGGCCCCCTGGGGACCGGGGAGCTGTTTTTT.

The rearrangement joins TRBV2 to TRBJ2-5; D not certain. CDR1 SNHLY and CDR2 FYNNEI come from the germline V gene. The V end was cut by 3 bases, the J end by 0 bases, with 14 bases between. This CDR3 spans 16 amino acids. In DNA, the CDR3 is TGTGCCAGCAGTGAGGTGCGAGCAAGGTACCAAGAGACCCAGTACTTC. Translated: CASSEVRARYQETQYF.

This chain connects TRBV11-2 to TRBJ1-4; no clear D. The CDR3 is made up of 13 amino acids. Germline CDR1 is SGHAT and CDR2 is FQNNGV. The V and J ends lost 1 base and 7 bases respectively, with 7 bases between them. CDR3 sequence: CASSLGRGEKLFF. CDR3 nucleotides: TGTGCCAGCAGCTTAGGGCGGGGTGAAAAACTGTTTTTT. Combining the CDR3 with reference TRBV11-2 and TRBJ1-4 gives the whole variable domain EAGVAQSPRYKIIEKRQSVAFWCNPISGHATLYWYQQILGQGPKLLIQFQNNGVVDDSQLPKDRFSAERLKGVDSTLKIQPAKLEDSAVYLCASSLGRGEKLFFGSGTQLSVL.

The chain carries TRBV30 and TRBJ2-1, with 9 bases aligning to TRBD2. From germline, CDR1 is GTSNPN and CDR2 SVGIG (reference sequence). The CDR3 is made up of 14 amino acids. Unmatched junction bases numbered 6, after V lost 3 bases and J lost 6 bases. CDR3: CAWRNAGGANEQFF. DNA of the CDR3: TGTGCCTGGAGAAATGCGGGAGGGGCCAATGAGCAGTTCTTC.

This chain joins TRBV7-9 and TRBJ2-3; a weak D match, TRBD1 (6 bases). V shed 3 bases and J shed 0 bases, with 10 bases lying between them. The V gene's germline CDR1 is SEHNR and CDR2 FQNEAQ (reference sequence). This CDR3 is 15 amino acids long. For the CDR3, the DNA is TGTGCCAGCAGCTTGTTGACAGGAAGCACAGATACGCAGTATTTT. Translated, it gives CASSLLTGSTDTQYF.